The next 17 T cell receptor beta chains were all read from a single sample in a study of cytomegalovirus exposure and HLA in healthy donors. 13 Jbeta primers and 60 Vbeta primers were used for the PCR. TCRdb's table, derived via immunoSEQ multiplex PCR, lists solely in-frame clones and lacks some. Altogether 170,000 or so clones are present, roughly 87% being singletons, with the ten largest covering more than 1.5%. Sequencing was done on a sample of PBMCs. These receptors all stem from a man between 50 and 59 years old in good health and CMV-seronegative.

The V gene is TRBV19, the J gene TRBJ2-7; TRBD1 matches at 9 bases. The CDR3 sequence is 13 residues long. Unmatched junction bases numbered 3, after V lost 4 bases and J lost 5 bases. Germline V gene data show CDR1 as LNHDA and CDR2 as SQIVND (reference sequence). The CDR3 loop reads CASSRDRDHEQYF. CDR3 sequence (DNA): TGTGCCAGTAGTAGGGACAGGGACCACGAGCAGTACTTC.

The chain is built from TRBV5-6 and TRBJ2-2; 7 bases fit TRBD2. Per germline, CDR1 SGHDT and CDR2 YYEEEE. The CDR3 sequence is 17 residues long. J was trimmed by 4 bases and V by 1 base; bases with no gene match: 10. The CDR3 nucleotides are TGTGCCAGCAGCTTGCCTTCGCGGGAGCGTCGCACCGGGGAGCTGTTTTTT. Translating gives CASSLPSRERRTGELFF.

This clone was seen more than once but under ten times. The chain recombines TRBV21-1 with TRBJ1-4; the D call TRBD1 from the table was never checked on the DNA. TRBV21-1 is marked as a pseudogene. The CDR3 contains 13 residues. The chain's CDR3 is CASFDRFNEKLFF. In nucleotides, the CDR3 is TGTGCCAGCTTTGACAGGTTTAATGAAAAACTGTTTTTT.

The V call is TRBV9, the J call TRBJ2-5; tentatively, D is TRBD2 (6 bases). Germline V gives CDR1 SGDLS, CDR2 YYNGEE. CDR3 length equals 13 residues. The V end lost 3 bases, the J end lost 6 bases, and 12 bases lay between the germline ends. The CDR3: CASSAALAKTQYF. Written as DNA, the CDR3 is TGTGCCAGCAGCGCCGCCCTAGCGAAGACCCAGTACTTC.

The genes are TRBV6-5 and TRBJ1-4; 7 positions match TRBD1. Germline-derived CDR1 and CDR2 are MNHEY and SVGAGI. The CDR3 is made up of 15 amino acids. V was clipped by 6 bases and J by 1 base; unmatched bases: 5. The DNA of the CDR3 is TGTGCCAGCAGGACAGGGACATTAACTAATGAAAAACTGTTTTTT. Residues: CASRTGTLTNEKLFF.

This sequence joins TRBV7-9 and TRBJ2-1; D not certain. Germline lookup yields CDR1 SEHNR and CDR2 FQNEAQ (reference sequence). The CDR3 has 13 residues. V was trimmed by 0 bases and J by 8 bases, leaving 8 bases between them. CDR3 sequence reads: CASSLAGRHEQFF. The CDR3 DNA sequence: TGTGCCAGCAGCTTAGCTGGGCGCCATGAGCAGTTCTTC.

This chain links TRBV9 with TRBJ2-2, with D unresolved. The V end lost 3 bases, the J end lost 0 bases, and 12 bases lay between the germline ends. The CDR3 length is 16 residues. The germline V gene encodes CDR1 SGDLS and CDR2 YYNGEE. This CDR3 is CASSAQTQANTGELFF. CDR3 in DNA: TGTGCCAGCAGCGCCCAGACCCAGGCGAACACCGGGGAGCTGTTTTTT.

This clone was counted only a few times. The chain recombines TRBV7-2 with TRBJ1-1; D not certain. The germline V gene encodes CDR1 SGHTA and CDR2 FQGNSA. Trimming took off 6 bases at V and 8 bases at J, with 13 bases between the two ends. CDR3 length equals 12 residues. The CDR3 loop reads CASRPVPGEAFF. DNA of the CDR3: TGTGCCAGCAGGCCCGTCCCGGGGGAAGCTTTCTTT.

The chain carries TRBV5-6 and TRBJ2-3; 10 nucleotides line up with TRBD1. Losses at the gene ends were 4 bases for V and 7 bases for J; bases not matched to a gene: 6. Germline values: CDR1 SGHDT, CDR2 YYEEEE. This CDR3 spans 14 amino acids. CDR3 sequence (DNA): TGTGCCAGCAGCACAGACAGGGGGCCTAATACGCAGTATTTT. This encodes CASSTDRGPNTQYF.

The chain employs TRBV7-2 and TRBJ1-1; 7 bases align to TRBD1. The CDR3 has 14 residues. Trimming took 1 base from V and 11 from J; bases not matched to a gene: 10. From germline, CDR1 is SGHTA and CDR2 FQGNSA. The CDR3 region has the DNA TGTGCCAGCAGCTTAGGACAGGGAAGAATGAATGCTTTCTTT. It is translated as CASSLGQGRMNAFF. Using reference TRBV7-2 and TRBJ1-1 for the parts outside the CDR3, the full variable domain is GAGVSQSPSNKVTEKGKDVELRCDPISGHTALYWYRQSLGQGLEFLIYFQGNSAPDKSGLPSDRFSAERTGGSVSTLTIQRTQQEDSAVYLCASSLGQGRMNAFFGQGTRLTVV.

The chain uses TRBV18 and TRBJ2-5; no definite D call. Germline CDR1 KGHSH, CDR2 LQKENI. The CDR3 sequence is 14 residues long. Between the trimmed V and J ends, which lost 3 bases and 2 bases, there was a span of 10 bases. The CDR3 here is CASSPDIEQETQYF. The CDR3 nucleotides are TGTGCCAGCTCACCTGACATAGAACAAGAGACCCAGTACTTC.

V usage is TRBV2 and J usage is TRBJ2-2; 7 bases agree with TRBD1. CDR3 length equals 15 residues. Trimming cost V 5 bases and J 0 bases; bases outside gene matches: 3. Per the germline V gene, CDR1 is SNHLY and CDR2 is FYNNEI. Here the CDR3 DNA reads TGTGCCAGCAGTCTAGGGACAGCGAACACCGGGGAGCTGTTTTTT. It specifies CASSLGTANTGELFF.

The CDR3 sequence: CAWSQRRTGGDEQYF. The CDR3 bases are TGTGCCTGGAGTCAGAGGCGGACAGGGGGAGACGAGCAGTACTTC. This sequence joins TRBV30 and TRBJ2-7; 10 bases are shared with TRBD1. J was trimmed by 5 bases and V by 2 bases; bases with no gene match: 9. The CDR3 consists of 15 residues. From germline, CDR1 is GTSNPN and CDR2 SVGIG (reference sequence). The whole variable domain, filled in from reference TRBV30 and TRBJ2-7, reads SQTIHQWPATLVQPVGSPLSLECTVEGTSNPNLYWYRQAAGRGLQLLFYSVGIGQISSEVPQNLSASRPQDRQFILSSKKLLLSDSGFYLCAWSQRRTGGDEQYFGPGTRLTVT.

J is TRBJ2-7 and V is TRBV27, with D possibly being TRBD1 (7 bases). This CDR3 spans 12 amino acids. Per germline, CDR1 MNHEY and CDR2 SMNVEV (reference sequence). V was pared by 6 bases and J by 4 bases, with 10 bases between. In DNA form, the CDR3 reads TGTGCCAGCAGCCAGGGGGGTTACGAGCAGTACTTC. The encoded protein is CASSQGGYEQYF.

The chain employs TRBV28 and TRBJ2-3, with 11 bases matching TRBD2. The CDR3 covers 16 residues. CDR1 and CDR2 from the germline V gene are MDHEN and SYDVKM. Trimming at V came to 5 bases and at J to 3 bases, leaving 7 bases not matched to a gene. In DNA form, the CDR3 reads TGTGCCAGCAGTGGTAGCGGGGGGGCCTGGACAGATACGCAGTATTTT. This translates into CASSGSGGAWTDTQYF. The variable domain in full, with the rest retrieved from reference TRBV28 and TRBJ2-3, is DVKVTQSSRYLVKRTGEKVFLECVQDMDHENMFWYRQDPGLGLRLIYFSYDVKMKEKGDIPEGYSVSREKKERFSLILESASTNQTSMYLCASSGSGGAWTDTQYFGPGTRLTVL.

The chain links TRBV11-2 to TRBJ2-5, with 10 nucleotides matching TRBD2. Germline CDR1 reads SGHAT; CDR2 reads FQNNGV. The CDR3 loop spans 13 amino acids. J lost 5 bases, V lost 5 bases, and 2 bases had no gene match. CDR3 DNA sequence: TGTGCCAGCAGCCGTAGCGGGAGGGAGACCCAGTACTTC. Its translation: CASSRSGRETQYF. Together with reference TRBV11-2 and TRBJ2-5, the CDR3 gives the full variable domain: EAGVAQSPRYKIIEKRQSVAFWCNPISGHATLYWYQQILGQGPKLLIQFQNNGVVDDSQLPKDRFSAERLKGVDSTLKIQPAKLEDSAVYLCASSRSGRETQYFGPGTRLLVL.

The gene calls are TRBV7-6 and TRBJ2-3, with 9 bases lining up with TRBD2. V gave up 2 bases and J gave up 1 base; unmatched junction bases: 7. The germline V gene has CDR1 SGHVS and CDR2 FNYEAQ. CDR3 length: 17 residues. CDR3 coding DNA: TGTGCCAGCAGCTTATTTCCCGCGGGGGGGGGCACAGATACGCAGTATTTT. Encoded protein: CASSLFPAGGGTDTQYF.